This TCR beta chain was recorded in a study of shared clonotypes between healthy human individuals. This CDR3 spans 15 amino acids. From germline, CDR1 is KGHSH and CDR2 LQKENI. Trimming took off 5 bases at V and 2 bases at J, with 14 bases between the two ends. Sequenced by immunoSEQ multiplex PCR; TCRdb stores in-frame clones only, minus some. The sample records over 400,000 clones, over 75% being singletons. A few counts support this clone. The V call is TRBV18, the J call TRBJ2-3; D remains ambiguous. The sequence derives from a woman aged 35 to 49 in good health. Some clones in this sample may be carry-over from other donors' samples. Source material: PBMCs. The CDR3, as DNA: TGTGCCAGCTCAACCACTGTCCAGAACACAGATACGCAGTATTTT. Translating gives CASSTTVQNTDTQYF.